Presented here are 6 T cell receptor beta chains from one specimen sequenced in a study of technical replicates of blood from a few donors. The assay was immunoSEQ multiplex PCR, and TCRdb's table has in-frame clones only and misses some. The table lists around 76,000 clones, roughly 92% of them singletons. Sequenced material: T cells isolated from PBMCs. The receptors derive from a human donor in good health.

The chain couples TRBV14 to TRBJ1-4; D not resolved. The CDR3 totals 14 residues. The ends were cut back, 6 bases at V and 7 bases at J, with 15 bases in the middle. Per germline, CDR1 SGHDN and CDR2 FVKESK. The CDR3 reads CASRPSSSVEKLFF. DNA of the CDR3: TGTGCCAGCAGACCAAGTTCGTCGGTTGAAAAACTGTTTTTT.

This rearrangement joins TRBV30 to TRBJ2-2, with D possibly matching TRBD2 (6 bases). This CDR3 is built from 12 residues. CDR1 and CDR2 (germline): GTSNPN, SVGIG (reference sequence). V dropped 2 bases and J dropped 5 bases, with 6 bases sitting between them. CDR3 bases: TGTGCCTGGAGTCGGGGGACCGGGGAGCTGTTTTTT. Translated: CAWSRGTGELFF.

J is TRBJ1-1 and V is TRBV19, with a tentative D call TRBD1 (5 bases). Germline V gene sequence: CDR1 LNHDA, CDR2 SQIVND (reference sequence). This CDR3 has 14 amino acids. V lost 3 bases and J 0 bases, leaving 8 bases between the germline ends. CDR3 region: CASSILTVNTEAFF. DNA for the CDR3: TGTGCCAGTAGTATCTTGACAGTGAACACTGAAGCTTTCTTT.

V usage is TRBV9 and J usage is TRBJ2-1; D is unclear. The germline CDR1 and CDR2 sequences are SGDLS and YYNGEE. Trimming removed 0 bases from V and 8 bases from J, with 9 bases in between. This CDR3 region has 13 residues. DNA of the CDR3: TGTGCCAGCAGCGTAGAAATAGCCTATGAGCAGTTCTTC. Translated, it gives CASSVEIAYEQFF.

This chain links TRBV10-3 with TRBJ2-2, with unresolved D. The CDR3 contains 15 residues. Germline V gene lookup returns CDR1 ENHRY and CDR2 SYGVKD. V lost 2 bases and J 0 bases, leaving 7 bases between the germline ends. The CDR3 coding sequence is TGTGCCATCAGTGAGGACAACTCGAACACCGGGGAGCTGTTTTTT. Amino acid sequence: CAISEDNSNTGELFF.

This chain connects TRBV27 to TRBJ1-5, with D possibly matching TRBD1 (5 bases). V dropped 6 bases and J dropped 0 bases, with 15 bases sitting between them. The CDR3 spans 16 residues. Per germline, CDR1 MNHEY and CDR2 SMNVEV (reference sequence). For the CDR3, the DNA is TGTGCCAGCAGGAGGAAGGGGCTAAATAGCAATCAGCCCCAGCATTTT. Translation: CASRRKGLNSNQPQHF.